This TCR beta chain emerged from a study of T cell responses to AZD1222 COVID-19 vaccine. With respect to this clone: The antigen is unknown.

TCRdb's table, derived via immunoSEQ multiplex PCR, lists solely in-frame clones and lacks some. Among around 190,000 clones, 85% to 90% were seen once, and the ten largest hold approximately 10%. Overall study findings and caveats: An increase in Spike-specific TCR breadth and depth was observed after two AZD1222 doses.

Trimming removed 6 bases from V and 4 bases from J, with 15 bases in between. The CDR3 runs 14 residues. Germline assignment: CDR1 MDHEN and CDR2 SYDVKM. The chain links TRBV28 to TRBJ2-5; TRBD2 is a possible D gene (6 bases). Source: peripheral blood, taken 28 days after the second AZD1222 dose. The sequence was collected from an adult who received the AZD1222 COVID-19 vaccine. The CDR3 loop reads CASRKGLLGETQYF. The CDR3, as DNA: TGTGCCAGCAGGAAGGGACTTCTGGGAGAGACCCAGTACTTC.